Listed below are T cell receptor beta chains from one sample, sequenced in a study of cytomegalovirus exposure and HLA in healthy donors. TCRdb's table, derived via immunoSEQ multiplex PCR, lists solely in-frame clones and lacks some. The profile shows over 100,000 clones, 65% to 75% of them singletons. Input material: PBMCs. These receptors were obtained from a man aged 25-45 years in good health and CMV-seropositive. The CDR3 runs from the conserved cysteine through the conserved F or W. The D gene is left open where the match is weak. Only part of the rows carry a size: once, few, many, or a class if the clone is expanded.

clone_size d_call j_call v_call cdr3_nt cdr3_aa
. . TRBJ1-1 TRBV7-3 TGTGCCAGCAGCTTACAAGGGGCCACGAACACTGAAGCTTTCTTT CASSLQGATNTEAFF
. . TRBJ1-2 TRBV28 TGTGCCAGCAGTTTACAAGGGACAACCTATGGCTACACCTTC CASSLQGTTYGYTF
. TRBD1 TRBJ1-4 TRBV6-5 TGTGCCAGCAGTTACTCAGGGGGCTTGGATGAAAAACTGTTTTTT CASSYSGGLDEKLFF
. . TRBJ2-7 TRBV19 TGTGCCAGTAGTAAGGGGGAAACCTACGAGCAGTACTTC CASSKGETYEQYF
. . TRBJ2-2 TRBV25-1 TGTGCCAGCAGTGAGGCAGGGTCAGCCGGGGAGCTGTTTTTT CASSEAGSAGELFF
. TRBD1 TRBJ1-2 TRBV7-6 TGTGCCAGCAGCCCCCCCGGACAGGGTTTTCATGGCTACACCTTC CASSPPGQGFHGYTF
. . TRBJ2-5 TRBV6-5 TGTGCCAGCAGTTACTCGAGAAGTCAAGAGACCCAGTACTTC CASSYSRSQETQYF
. TRBD2 TRBJ2-3 TRBV15 TGTGCCACCAGCAGAGATATTGGCCTAGCGGGGTCAGATACGCAGTATTTT CATSRDIGLAGSDTQYF
. . TRBJ2-5 TRBV11-2 TGTGCCAGCAGCTTAGATGGAGGGGAAGAGACCCAGTACTTC CASSLDGGEETQYF
once TRBD2 TRBJ2-1 TRBV7-2 TGTGCCAGCAGCCCCATTAGCGGGGGCACCTACAATGAGCAGTTCTTC CASSPISGGTYNEQFF
. TRBD1 TRBJ1-1 TRBV11-2 TGTGCCAGCGGGGTAGGGACAGGAGATCGAAGGGCTTTCTTT CASGVGTGDRRAFF
few . TRBJ1-4 TRBV7-9 TGTGCCAGCAGAGAACGGGGGACTAATGAAAAACTGTTTTTT CASRERGTNEKLFF
. . TRBJ1-1 TRBV7-9 TGTTCCAGCAGCCAAACGGGGACTGAAGCTTTCTTT CSSSQTGTEAFF
. TRBD1 TRBJ1-5 TRBV4-3 TGCGCCAGCAGCGAGAGGGACAGGGGGAGAAGGAGCAATCAGCCCCAGCATTTT CASSERDRGRRSNQPQHF
. TRBD1 TRBJ1-5 TRBV5-5 TGTGCCAGCAGCGAAAGGACAGGGGGGACGAATCAGCCCCAGCATTTT CASSERTGGTNQPQHF
. . TRBJ2-7 TRBV7-9 TGTGCCAGCAGCACTCGGGAAATTGGGGAGCAGTACTTC CASSTREIGEQYF
few . TRBJ1-2 TRBV28 TGTGCCAGCAGTTTAGTAGACTATGGCTACACCTTC CASSLVDYGYTF
. TRBD1 TRBJ1-3 TRBV4-1 TGCGCCAGCAGCCCGTCGGACAGGGAGCCCGGAAACACCATATATTTT CASSPSDREPGNTIYF
. . TRBJ1-2 TRBV2 TGTGCCAGCAGTGGTACGAGCACCCCGTATGGCTACACCTTC CASSGTSTPYGYTF
. . TRBJ2-1 TRBV13 TGTGCCAGCAGCTTAGATCCTAGCGCCTACAATGAGCAGTTCTTC CASSLDPSAYNEQFF
. TRBD1 TRBJ1-1 TRBV19 TGTGCCAGTGAACCGGGACAGGGAGCGAACACTGAAGCTTTCTTT CASEPGQGANTEAFF
. . TRBJ1-5 TRBV30 TGTGCCTGGAGTATACAGGGAAATCAGCCCCAGCATTTT CAWSIQGNQPQHF
once . TRBJ2-3 TRBV27 TGTGCCAGCAGTTTAATTGGCGGAGATACGCAGTATTTT CASSLIGGDTQYF
. TRBD2 TRBJ2-6 TRBV9 TGTGCCAGCAGCGTACCCCTGTTCCTAGCGGGGGGATCTGGGGCCAACGTCCTGACTTTC CASSVPLFLAGGSGANVLTF
. TRBD2 TRBJ2-3 TRBV2 TGTGCCGGGTGGGGACTAGCGGGGGGCACAGATACGCAGTATTTT CAGWGLAGGTDTQYF
. TRBD1 TRBJ1-5 TRBV7-2 TGTGCCAGCAGCTCGCACAGGGGAATGAATCAGCCCCAGCATTTT CASSSHRGMNQPQHF
. . TRBJ2-1 TRBV6-6 TGTGCCAGCAGTTACGGCCCCCTCAATGAGCAGTTCTTC CASSYGPLNEQFF
. . TRBJ1-2 TRBV14 TGTGCCAGCAGCCGGCGGGGGGGCGCCTATGGCTACACCTTC CASSRRGGAYGYTF
. TRBD1 TRBJ1-5 TRBV2 TGTGCCAGCAGTCCCGGGACAGGGATAAATCAGCCCCAGCATTTT CASSPGTGINQPQHF
. . TRBJ2-4 TRBV2 TGTGCCAGCAGTGAAGTGCTTAGGGGCATTCAGTACTTC CASSEVLRGIQYF
. . TRBJ1-1 TRBV9 TGTGCCAGCAGCGTAGAGGGCAGGGACACTGAAGCTTTCTTT CASSVEGRDTEAFF
once . TRBJ2-7 TRBV29-1 TGCAGCGCTGAAGTTCGAGGTTACGGGCAGTACTTC CSAEVRGYGQYF
once TRBD1 TRBJ1-6 TRBV23-1 TGCGCCAGCAGTCACCGACAGGGCTTCAATTCACCCCTCCACTTT CASSHRQGFNSPLHF
. . TRBJ1-2 TRBV9 TGTGCCAGCTCGAGCCTGGACAGTAACTATGGCTACACCTTC CASSSLDSNYGYTF
. TRBD1 TRBJ1-1 TRBV5-1 TGCGCCAGCAGCTTGGAAGGGGGCTCGAACACTGAAGCTTTCTTT CASSLEGGSNTEAFF
. TRBD1 TRBJ2-3 TRBV6-5 TGTGCCAGCAGTTACGGGACAGGGAACACAGATACGCAGTATTTT CASSYGTGNTDTQYF
few . TRBJ1-4 TRBV9 TGTGCCAGCAGCGCAACAGGGAATCATGAAAAACTGTTTTTT CASSATGNHEKLFF
. . TRBJ1-1 TRBV4-2 TGTGCCAGCAGCCAAGATCTAGGCCGCGACACTGAAGCTTTCTTT CASSQDLGRDTEAFF
once TRBD1 TRBJ2-7 TRBV19 TGTGCCAGTGGGTTCTCGACAGGGGTCCACTACGAGCAGTACTTC CASGFSTGVHYEQYF
. . TRBJ2-1 TRBV5-1 TGCGCCAGCAGCTTGGTACATGACAATGAGCAGTTCTTC CASSLVHDNEQFF
. . TRBJ2-7 TRBV11-2 TGTGCCAGCAGCCCCGGTCCAGGCAGGCCTACCTACGAGCAGTACTTC CASSPGPGRPTYEQYF
. TRBD1 TRBJ2-1 TRBV14 TGTGCCAGCAGCCAAGCTTCGGGACAGAAACATGTCTCCTACAATGAGCAGTTCTTC CASSQASGQKHVSYNEQFF
. . TRBJ1-5 TRBV2 TGTGCCAGCAGCTTAGCTTTTTCGGGCAATCAGCCCCAGCATTTT CASSLAFSGNQPQHF
. . TRBJ2-5 TRBV20-1 TGCAGTGCTAGCCGTAAAGAGACCCAGTACTTC CSASRKETQYF
few TRBD1 TRBJ2-3 TRBV29-1 TGCAGCGCGTGGAGGACAGGTACAGATACGCAGTATTTT CSAWRTGTDTQYF
. . TRBJ1-2 TRBV5-1 TGCGCCAGCAGCACACAGGGTACTAACTATGGCTACCCCTTC CASSTQGTNYGYPF
once TRBD2 TRBJ2-1 TRBV5-6 TGTGCCAGCAGCCACTTCGTGGGGGGGTTCTACAATGAGCAGTTCTTC CASSHFVGGFYNEQFF
. TRBD2 TRBJ2-1 TRBV7-7 TGTGCCAGCGCTAGCGGGGAGGGTAATGAGCAGTTCTTC CASASGEGNEQFF